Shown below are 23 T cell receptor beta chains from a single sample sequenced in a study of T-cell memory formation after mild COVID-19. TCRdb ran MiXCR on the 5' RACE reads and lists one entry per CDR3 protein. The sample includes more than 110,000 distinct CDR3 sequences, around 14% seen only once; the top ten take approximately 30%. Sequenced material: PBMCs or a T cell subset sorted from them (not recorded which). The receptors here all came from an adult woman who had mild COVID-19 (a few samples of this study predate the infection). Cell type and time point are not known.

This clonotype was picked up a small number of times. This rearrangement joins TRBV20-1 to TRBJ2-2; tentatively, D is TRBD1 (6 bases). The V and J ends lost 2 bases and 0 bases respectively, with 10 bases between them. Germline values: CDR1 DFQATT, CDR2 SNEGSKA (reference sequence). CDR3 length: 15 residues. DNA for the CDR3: TGCAGTGCTAGACGGACAGATACGAACACCGGGGAGCTGTTTTTT. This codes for CSARRTDTNTGELFF.

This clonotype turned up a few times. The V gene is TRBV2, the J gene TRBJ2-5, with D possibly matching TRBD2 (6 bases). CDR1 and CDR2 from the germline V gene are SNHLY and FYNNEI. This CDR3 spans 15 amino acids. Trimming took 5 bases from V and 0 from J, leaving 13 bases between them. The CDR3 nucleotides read TGTGCCAGCAGTATAGCGGATCGGAACCAAGAGACCCAGTACTTC. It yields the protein CASSIADRNQETQYF.

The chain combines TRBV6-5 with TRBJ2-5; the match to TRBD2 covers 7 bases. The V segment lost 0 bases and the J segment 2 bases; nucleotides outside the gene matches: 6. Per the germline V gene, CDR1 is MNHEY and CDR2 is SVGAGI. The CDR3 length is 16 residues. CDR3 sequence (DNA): TGTGCCAGCAGTTACTCAGGACCCGGGGGGCAAGAGACCCAGTACTTC. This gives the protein CASSYSGPGGQETQYF.

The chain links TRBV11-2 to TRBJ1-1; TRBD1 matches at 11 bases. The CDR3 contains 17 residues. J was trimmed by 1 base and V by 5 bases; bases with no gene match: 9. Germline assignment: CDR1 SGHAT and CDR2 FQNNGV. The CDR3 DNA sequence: TGTGCCAGCAGCCTCCCCGGGGACAGGGGGTGGAACACTGAAGCTTTCTTT. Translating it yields CASSLPGDRGWNTEAFF. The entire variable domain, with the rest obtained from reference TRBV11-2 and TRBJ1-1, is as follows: EAGVAQSPRYKIIEKRQSVAFWCNPISGHATLYWYQQILGQGPKLLIQFQNNGVVDDSQLPKDRFSAERLKGVDSTLKIQPAKLEDSAVYLCASSLPGDRGWNTEAFFGQGTRLTVV.

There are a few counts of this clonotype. The CDR3 loop reads CASSPLSWTGDNEQFF. DNA for the CDR3: TGTGCCAGCAGCCCTCTCAGTTGGACAGGGGACAATGAGCAGTTCTTC. The rearrangement joins TRBV11-2 to TRBJ2-1; 9 positions match TRBD1. The CDR3 is made up of 16 amino acids. Trimming removed 5 bases from V and 5 bases from J; junction bases left unmatched: 10. Per the germline V gene, CDR1 is SGHAT and CDR2 is FQNNGV. The whole variable domain, remainder taken from reference TRBV11-2 and TRBJ2-1, is EAGVAQSPRYKIIEKRQSVAFWCNPISGHATLYWYQQILGQGPKLLIQFQNNGVVDDSQLPKDRFSAERLKGVDSTLKIQPAKLEDSAVYLCASSPLSWTGDNEQFFGPGTRLTVL.

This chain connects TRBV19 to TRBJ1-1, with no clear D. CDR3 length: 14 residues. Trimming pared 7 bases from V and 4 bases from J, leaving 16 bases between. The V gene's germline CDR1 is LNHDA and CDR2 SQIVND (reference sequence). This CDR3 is CASNSQRILTEAFF. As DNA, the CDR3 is TGTGCCAGTAACTCACAGCGGATTCTCACTGAAGCTTTCTTT.

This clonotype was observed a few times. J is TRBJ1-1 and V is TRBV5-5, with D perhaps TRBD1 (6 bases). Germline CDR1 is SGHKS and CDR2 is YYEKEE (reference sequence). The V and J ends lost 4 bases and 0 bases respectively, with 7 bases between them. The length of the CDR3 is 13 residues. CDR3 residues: CASSTGMNTEAFF. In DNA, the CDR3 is TGTGCCAGCAGCACAGGGATGAACACTGAAGCTTTCTTT.

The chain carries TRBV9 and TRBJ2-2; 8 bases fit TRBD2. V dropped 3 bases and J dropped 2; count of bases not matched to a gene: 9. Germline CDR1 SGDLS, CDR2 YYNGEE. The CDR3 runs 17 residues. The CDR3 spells CASSAIAGGINTGELFF. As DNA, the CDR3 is TGTGCCAGCAGCGCAATCGCGGGGGGCATTAACACCGGGGAGCTGTTTTTT.

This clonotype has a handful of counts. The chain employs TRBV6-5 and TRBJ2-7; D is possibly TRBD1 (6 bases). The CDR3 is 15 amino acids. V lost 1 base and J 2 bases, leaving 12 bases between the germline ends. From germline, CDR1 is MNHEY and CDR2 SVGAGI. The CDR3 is CASSYWPQGTYEQYF. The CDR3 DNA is TGTGCCAGCAGTTACTGGCCCCAGGGGACCTACGAGCAGTACTTC.

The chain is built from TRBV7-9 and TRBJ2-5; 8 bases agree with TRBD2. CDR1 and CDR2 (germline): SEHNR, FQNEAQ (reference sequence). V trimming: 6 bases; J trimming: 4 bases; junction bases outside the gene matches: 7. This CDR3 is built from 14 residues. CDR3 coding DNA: TGTGCCAGCAGTCCCGGACTAGCCCCAGAGACCCAGTACTTC. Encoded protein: CASSPGLAPETQYF. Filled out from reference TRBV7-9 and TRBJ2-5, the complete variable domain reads DTGVSQNPRHKITKRGQNVTFRCDPISEHNRLYWYRQTLGQGPEFLTYFQNEAQLEKSRLLSDRFSAERPKGSFSTLEIQRTEQGDSAMYLCASSPGLAPETQYFGPGTRLLVL.

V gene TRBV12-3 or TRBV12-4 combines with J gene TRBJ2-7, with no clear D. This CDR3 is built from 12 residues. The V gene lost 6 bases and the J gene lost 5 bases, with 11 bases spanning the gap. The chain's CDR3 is CASSPVWDEQYF. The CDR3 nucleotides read TGTGCCAGCAGCCCCGTGTGGGACGAGCAGTACTTC.

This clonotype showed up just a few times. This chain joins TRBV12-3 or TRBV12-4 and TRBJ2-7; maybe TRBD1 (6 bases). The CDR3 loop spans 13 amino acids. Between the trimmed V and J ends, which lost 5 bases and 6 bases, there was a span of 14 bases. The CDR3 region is CASSMGQGSEQYF. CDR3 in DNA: TGTGCCAGCAGTATGGGGCAGGGGTCCGAGCAGTACTTC.

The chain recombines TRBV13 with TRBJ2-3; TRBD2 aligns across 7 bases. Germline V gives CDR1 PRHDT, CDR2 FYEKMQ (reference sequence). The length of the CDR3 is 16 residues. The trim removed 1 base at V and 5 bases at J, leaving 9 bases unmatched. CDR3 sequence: CASSLASGTSRDTQYF. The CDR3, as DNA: TGTGCCAGCAGCTTAGCCAGCGGGACTTCCCGAGATACGCAGTATTTT. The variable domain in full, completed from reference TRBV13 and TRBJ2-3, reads AAGVIQSPRHLIKEKRETATLKCYPIPRHDTVYWYQQGPGQDPQFLISFYEKMQSDKGSIPDRFSAQQFSDYHSELNMSSLELGDSALYFCASSLASGTSRDTQYFGPGTRLTVL.

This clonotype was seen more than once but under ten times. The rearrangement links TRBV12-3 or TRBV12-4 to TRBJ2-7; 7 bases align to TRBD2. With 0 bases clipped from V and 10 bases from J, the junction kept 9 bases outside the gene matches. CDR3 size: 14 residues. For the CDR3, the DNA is TGTGCCAGCAGTTTAGCGGGACTACAATCCGAACAGTACTTC. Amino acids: CASSLAGLQSEQYF.

The CDR3 region has the DNA TGCGCCAGCAGCCAATTACAGGGCGCTGAAGCTTTCTTT. This gives the protein CASSQLQGAEAFF. The rearrangement links TRBV4-1 to TRBJ1-1, with D tentatively TRBD1 (6 bases). The CDR3 has 13 residues. V was pared by 2 bases and J by 6 bases, with 10 bases between. Germline V gene lookup returns CDR1 MGHRA and CDR2 YSYEKL.

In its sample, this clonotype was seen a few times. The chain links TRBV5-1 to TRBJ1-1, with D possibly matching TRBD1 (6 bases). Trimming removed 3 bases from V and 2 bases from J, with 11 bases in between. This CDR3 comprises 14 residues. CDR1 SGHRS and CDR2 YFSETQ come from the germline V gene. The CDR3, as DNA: TGCGCCAGCAGCTCTGGGGGGGCAAACACTGAAGCTTTCTTT. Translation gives CASSSGGANTEAFF.

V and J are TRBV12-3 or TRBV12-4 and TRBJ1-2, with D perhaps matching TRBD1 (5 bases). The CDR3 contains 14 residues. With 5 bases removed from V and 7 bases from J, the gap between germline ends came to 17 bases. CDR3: CASSIQLGTGGYTF. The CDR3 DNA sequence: TGTGCCAGCAGTATCCAACTGGGGACGGGTGGCTACACCTTC.

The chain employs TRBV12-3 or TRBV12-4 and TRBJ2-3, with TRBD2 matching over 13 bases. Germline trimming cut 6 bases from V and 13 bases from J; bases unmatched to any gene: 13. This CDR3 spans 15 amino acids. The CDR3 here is CASRSGLAGPPLEYF. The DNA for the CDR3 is TGTGCCAGCAGATCGGGACTAGCGGGACCCCCGTTGGAGTATTTT.

The CDR3 DNA sequence: TGTGCCAGCAGTATGACTAGTTCCTACAATGAGCAGTTCTTC. Its translation is CASSMTSSYNEQFF. The gene calls are TRBV6-2 or TRBV6-3 and TRBJ2-1; D possibly corresponds to TRBD2 (6 bases). CDR1 MNHEY and CDR2 SVGEGT come from the germline V gene. This CDR3 has 14 residues. V lost 5 bases to trimming and J lost 1 base, with 9 bases between them.

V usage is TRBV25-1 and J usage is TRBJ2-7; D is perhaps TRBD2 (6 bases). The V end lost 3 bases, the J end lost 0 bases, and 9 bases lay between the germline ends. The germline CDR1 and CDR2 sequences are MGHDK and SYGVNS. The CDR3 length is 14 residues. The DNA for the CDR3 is TGTGCCAGCAGTGAGGCGGGATACTCCTACGAGCAGTACTTC. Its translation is CASSEAGYSYEQYF.

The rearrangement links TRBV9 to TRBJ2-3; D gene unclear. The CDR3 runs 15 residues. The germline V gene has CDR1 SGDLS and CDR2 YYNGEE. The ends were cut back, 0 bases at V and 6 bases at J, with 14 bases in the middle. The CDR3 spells CASSVVSGLEDTQYF. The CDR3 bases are TGTGCCAGCAGCGTAGTATCAGGTTTGGAGGATACGCAGTATTTT.

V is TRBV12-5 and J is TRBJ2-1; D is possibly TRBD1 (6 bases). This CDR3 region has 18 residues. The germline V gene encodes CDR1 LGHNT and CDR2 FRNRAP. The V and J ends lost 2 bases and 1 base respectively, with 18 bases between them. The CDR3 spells CASGLPGTTTGSYNEQFF. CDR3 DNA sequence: TGTGCTAGTGGTTTGCCTGGGACAACTACTGGGTCCTACAATGAGCAGTTCTTC.

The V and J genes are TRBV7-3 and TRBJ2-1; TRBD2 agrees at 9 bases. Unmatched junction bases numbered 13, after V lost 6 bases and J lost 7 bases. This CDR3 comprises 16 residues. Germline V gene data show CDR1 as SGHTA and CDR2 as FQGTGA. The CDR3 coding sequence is TGTGCCAGCAGTCTGATAGCGGGAGCCCATTGGAATGAGCAGTTCTTC. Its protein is CASSLIAGAHWNEQFF. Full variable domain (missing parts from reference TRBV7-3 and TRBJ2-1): GAGVSQTPSNKVTEKGKYVELRCDPISGHTALYWYRQSLGQGPEFLIYFQGTGAADDSGLPNDRFFAVRPEGSVSTLKIQRTERGDSAVYLCASSLIAGAHWNEQFFGPGTRLTVL.